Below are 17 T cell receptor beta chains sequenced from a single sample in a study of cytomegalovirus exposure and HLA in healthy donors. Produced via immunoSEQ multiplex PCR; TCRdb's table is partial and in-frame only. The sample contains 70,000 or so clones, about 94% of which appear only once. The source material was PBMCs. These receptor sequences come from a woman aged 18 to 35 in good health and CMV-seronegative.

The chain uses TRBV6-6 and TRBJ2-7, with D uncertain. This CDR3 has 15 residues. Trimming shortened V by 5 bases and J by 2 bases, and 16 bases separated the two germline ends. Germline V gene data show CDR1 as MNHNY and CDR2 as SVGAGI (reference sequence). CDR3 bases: TGTGCCAGCAGTCTTGGTGGTGGGCCCCCCTACGAGCAGTACTTC. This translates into CASSLGGGPPYEQYF.

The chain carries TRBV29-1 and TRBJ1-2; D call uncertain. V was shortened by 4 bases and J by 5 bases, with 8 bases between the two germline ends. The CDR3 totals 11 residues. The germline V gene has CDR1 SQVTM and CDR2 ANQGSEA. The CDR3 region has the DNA TGCAGCGTTGTGGAGTCGTATGGCTACACCTTC. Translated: CSVVESYGYTF.

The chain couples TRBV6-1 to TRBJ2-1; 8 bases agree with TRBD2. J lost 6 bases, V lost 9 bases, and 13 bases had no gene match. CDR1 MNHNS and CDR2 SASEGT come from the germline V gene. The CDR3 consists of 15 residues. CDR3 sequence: CASEYRQSGSNEQFF. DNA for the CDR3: TGTGCCAGTGAATATCGACAAAGCGGGAGCAATGAGCAGTTCTTC.

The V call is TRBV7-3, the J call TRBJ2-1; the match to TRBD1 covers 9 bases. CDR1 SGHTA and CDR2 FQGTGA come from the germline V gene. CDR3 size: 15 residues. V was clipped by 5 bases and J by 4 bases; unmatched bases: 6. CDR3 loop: CASSLGTGSYNEQFF. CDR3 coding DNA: TGTGCCAGCAGCCTGGGGACAGGGTCTTACAATGAGCAGTTCTTC.

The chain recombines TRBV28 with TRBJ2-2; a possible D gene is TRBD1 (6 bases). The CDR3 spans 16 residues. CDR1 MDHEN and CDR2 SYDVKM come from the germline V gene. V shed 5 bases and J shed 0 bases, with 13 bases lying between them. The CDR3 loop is CASSIWTAANTGELFF. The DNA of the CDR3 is TGTGCCAGCAGTATCTGGACAGCTGCGAACACCGGGGAGCTGTTTTTT.

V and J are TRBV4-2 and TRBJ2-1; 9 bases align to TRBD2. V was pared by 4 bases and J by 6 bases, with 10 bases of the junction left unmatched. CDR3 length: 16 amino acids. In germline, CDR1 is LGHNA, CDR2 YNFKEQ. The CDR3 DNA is TGTGCCAGCAGCCCTTATAGCGGGAGAATAGGCAATGAGCAGTTCTTC. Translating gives CASSPYSGRIGNEQFF.

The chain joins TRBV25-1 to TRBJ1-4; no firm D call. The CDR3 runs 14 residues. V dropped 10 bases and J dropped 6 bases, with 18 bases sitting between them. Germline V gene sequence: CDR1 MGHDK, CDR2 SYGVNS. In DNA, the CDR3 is TGTGCCACCGCCAAGGGAGGAGGCGATGAAAAACTGTTTTTT. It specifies CATAKGGGDEKLFF.

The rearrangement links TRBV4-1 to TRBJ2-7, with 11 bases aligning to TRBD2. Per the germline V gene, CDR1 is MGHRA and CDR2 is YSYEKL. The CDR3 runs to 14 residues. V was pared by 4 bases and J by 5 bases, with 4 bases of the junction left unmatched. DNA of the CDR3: TGCGCCAGCAGCCGGCTACTAGCGGGGGACGAGCAGTACTTC. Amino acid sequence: CASSRLLAGDEQYF.

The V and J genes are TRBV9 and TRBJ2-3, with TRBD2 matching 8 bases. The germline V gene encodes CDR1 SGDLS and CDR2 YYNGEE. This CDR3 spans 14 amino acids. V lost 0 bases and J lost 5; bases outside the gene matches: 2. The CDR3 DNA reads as TGTGCCAGCAGCGTAGCGGGGGGGCAAGATACGCAGTATTTT. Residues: CASSVAGGQDTQYF. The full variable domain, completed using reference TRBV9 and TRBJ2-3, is DSGVTQTPKHLITATGQRVTLRCSPRSGDLSVYWYQQSLDQGLQFLIQYYNGEERAKGNILERFSAQQFPDLHSELNLSSLELGDSALYFCASSVAGGQDTQYFGPGTRLTVL.

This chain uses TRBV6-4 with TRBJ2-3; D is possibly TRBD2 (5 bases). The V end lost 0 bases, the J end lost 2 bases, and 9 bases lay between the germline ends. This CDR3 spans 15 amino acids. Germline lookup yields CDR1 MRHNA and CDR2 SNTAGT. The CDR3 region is CASSDSSGNTDTQYF. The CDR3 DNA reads TGTGCCAGCAGTGACTCTTCCGGGAACACAGATACGCAGTATTTT.

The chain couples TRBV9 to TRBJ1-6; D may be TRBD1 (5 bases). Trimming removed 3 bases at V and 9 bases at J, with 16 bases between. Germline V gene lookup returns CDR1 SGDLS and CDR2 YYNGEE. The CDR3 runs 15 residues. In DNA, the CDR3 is TGTGCCAGCAGCGCGGGGGGGGGAATTGCTTCACCCCTCCACTTT. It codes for CASSAGGGIASPLHF.

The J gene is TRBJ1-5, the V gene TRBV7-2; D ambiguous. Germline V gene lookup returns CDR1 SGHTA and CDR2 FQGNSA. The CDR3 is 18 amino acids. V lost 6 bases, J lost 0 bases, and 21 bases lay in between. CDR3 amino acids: CASRVARLPLYSNQPQHF. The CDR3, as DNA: TGTGCCAGCAGAGTAGCAAGGCTCCCTTTGTATAGCAATCAGCCCCAGCATTTT.

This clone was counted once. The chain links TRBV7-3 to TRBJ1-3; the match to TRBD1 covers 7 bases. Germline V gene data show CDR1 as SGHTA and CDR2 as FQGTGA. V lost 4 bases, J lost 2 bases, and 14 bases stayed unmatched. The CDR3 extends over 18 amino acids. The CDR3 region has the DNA TGTGCCAGCAGCTACAACCTGACAGGGCTGCATCCTGGAAACACCATATATTTT. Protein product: CASSYNLTGLHPGNTIYF.

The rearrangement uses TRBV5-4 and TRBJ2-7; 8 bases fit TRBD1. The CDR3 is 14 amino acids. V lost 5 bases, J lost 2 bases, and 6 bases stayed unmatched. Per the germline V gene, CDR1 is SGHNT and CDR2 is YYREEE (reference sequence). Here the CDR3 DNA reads TGTGCCAGCAGTCCTCCGGGACAGGCCTACGAGCAGTACTTC. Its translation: CASSPPGQAYEQYF.

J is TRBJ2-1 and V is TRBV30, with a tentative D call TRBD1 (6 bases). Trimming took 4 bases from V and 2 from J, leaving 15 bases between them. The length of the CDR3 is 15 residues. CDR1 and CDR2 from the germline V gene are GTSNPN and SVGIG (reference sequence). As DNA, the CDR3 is TGTGCCTGGACCCGAAAACAGGGCCCCTACAATGAGCAGTTCTTC. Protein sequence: CAWTRKQGPYNEQFF.

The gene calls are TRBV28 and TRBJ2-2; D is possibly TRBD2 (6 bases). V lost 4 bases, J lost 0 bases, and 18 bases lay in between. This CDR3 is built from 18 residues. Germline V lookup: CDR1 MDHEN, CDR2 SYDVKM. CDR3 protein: CASSSLGGGPSNTGELFF. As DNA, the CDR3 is TGTGCCAGCAGTTCCCTGGGGGGAGGCCCATCGAACACCGGGGAGCTGTTTTTT.

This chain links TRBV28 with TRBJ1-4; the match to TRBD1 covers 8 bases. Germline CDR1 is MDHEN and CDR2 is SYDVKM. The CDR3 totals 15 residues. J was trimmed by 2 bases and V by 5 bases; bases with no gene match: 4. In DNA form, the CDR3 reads TGTGCCAGCAGTCAAGGACAGGGTACTAATGAAAAACTGTTTTTT. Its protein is CASSQGQGTNEKLFF.